The 25 T cell receptor beta chains listed next were all sequenced from one sample in a study of cytomegalovirus exposure and HLA in healthy donors (dated 2017 in TCRdb). The library came from the immunoSEQ multiplex PCR assay. In its TCRdb copy, this immuneACCESS table keeps in-frame sequences only and misses some clones. Where compared with another copy, unresolved V genes explain less than half of these, and the others have no known cause. The sample profile shows approximately 130,000 clones; about 85% of them were found once. The ten largest account for 2% to 2.5% of the sample. The specimen was PBMCs. Receptors originate from a woman aged 25 to 45 in good health and CMV-seronegative.

The rearrangement links TRBV5-6 to TRBJ2-7; D may be TRBD1 (5 bases). In germline, CDR1 is SGHDT, CDR2 YYEEEE. CDR3 length: 13 amino acids. The V end was cut by 1 base, the J end by 6 bases, with 11 bases between. The CDR3 loop reads CASSLPGKGEQYF. The CDR3 nucleotides are TGTGCCAGCAGCTTGCCAGGGAAGGGCGAGCAGTACTTC.

The chain carries TRBV9 and TRBJ2-1; D is possibly TRBD1 (6 bases). Trimming took 0 bases from V and 2 from J, leaving 15 bases between them. Per the germline V gene, CDR1 is SGDLS and CDR2 is YYNGEE. The CDR3 has 17 residues. The CDR3 DNA follows: TGTGCCAGCAGCGTAGAACGTACAGGGCCAACCTACAATGAGCAGTTCTTC. Its translation: CASSVERTGPTYNEQFF.

The chain uses TRBV29-1 and TRBJ2-7; TRBD2 aligns across 8 bases. Trimming removed 7 bases from V and 4 bases from J; junction bases left unmatched: 12. There are 14 residues in the CDR3. Germline V gene data show CDR1 as SQVTM and CDR2 as ANQGSEA. The CDR3 nucleotides read TGCAGCGGAAAGCTGCGGGGGGACATATACGAGCAGTACTTC. Translating it yields CSGKLRGDIYEQYF.

The chain carries TRBV11-1 and TRBJ2-5, with D perhaps TRBD1 (6 bases). With 1 base removed from V and 7 bases from J, the gap between germline ends came to 19 bases. This CDR3 has 16 residues. Looked up from germline, CDR1 is SGHAT and CDR2 is FQDESV (reference sequence). This chain's CDR3 is CASSLDGTHKASTQYF. CDR3 sequence (DNA): TGTGCCAGCAGCTTAGACGGGACACACAAGGCCTCGACCCAGTACTTC.

The rearrangement joins TRBV19 to TRBJ1-3; D gene uncertain. V lost 5 bases to trimming and J lost 0 bases, with 17 bases between them. CDR1 and CDR2 (germline): LNHDA, SQIVND (reference sequence). The CDR3 is made up of 17 amino acids. The CDR3 protein is CASSGIVFSSSGNTIYF. DNA for the CDR3: TGTGCCAGTAGTGGCATCGTGTTCTCTTCCTCTGGAAACACCATATATTTT.

This chain joins TRBV2 and TRBJ1-6, with 10 bases lining up with TRBD1. CDR3 length equals 15 residues. The germline V gene encodes CDR1 SNHLY and CDR2 FYNNEI. With V trimmed by 2 bases and J by 6 bases, 1 base remained unmatched. This CDR3 is CASSEWDRGNSPLHF. CDR3 DNA sequence: TGTGCCAGCAGTGAATGGGACAGGGGTAATTCACCCCTCCACTTT. Based on the CDR3 plus reference TRBV2 and TRBJ1-6, the full variable domain is EPEVTQTPSHQVTQMGQEVILRCVPISNHLYFYWYRQILGQKVEFLVSFYNNEISEKSEIFDDQFSVERPDGSNFTLKIRSTKLEDSAMYFCASSEWDRGNSPLHFGNGTRLTVT.

The CDR3 region is CASSASILLGVKDTQYF. The CDR3 nucleotides read TGTGCCAGCAGCGCCTCTATCCTCTTAGGGGTCAAAGATACGCAGTATTTT. This chain uses TRBV7-9 with TRBJ2-3, with D possibly matching TRBD1 (5 bases). The V end lost 5 bases, the J end lost 5 bases, and 23 bases lay between the germline ends. CDR1 is SEHNR, CDR2 FQNEAQ, per germline (reference sequence). This CDR3 has 17 residues. Looking up the rest from reference TRBV7-9 and TRBJ2-3 gives the full variable domain: DTGVSQNPRHKITKRGQNVTFRCDPISEHNRLYWYRQTLGQGPEFLTYFQNEAQLEKSRLLSDRFSAERPKGSFSTLEIQRTEQGDSAMYLCASSASILLGVKDTQYFGPGTRLTVL.

The chain employs TRBV5-1 and TRBJ1-3, with 8 bases that match TRBD1. This CDR3 has 15 residues. V shed 5 bases and J 4 bases; nucleotides not matched to a gene: 8. Germline V gives CDR1 SGHRS, CDR2 YFSETQ. The chain's CDR3 is CASRPRTGSGNTIYF. DNA for the CDR3: TGCGCCAGCAGACCAAGGACAGGGTCGGGAAACACCATATATTTT.

The chain couples TRBV7-2 to TRBJ2-3, with 10 bases fitting TRBD2. Looked up from germline, CDR1 is SGHTA and CDR2 is FQGNSA. With 6 bases clipped from V and 2 bases from J, the junction kept 8 bases outside the gene matches. The CDR3 is 16 residues long. The CDR3 loop is CASSFNLAGATDTQYF. The CDR3 region has the DNA TGTGCCAGCAGTTTCAACCTAGCGGGGGCCACAGATACGCAGTATTTT.

The chain employs TRBV7-9 and TRBJ2-1; 8 bases map to TRBD1. Germline V gene sequence: CDR1 SEHNR, CDR2 FQNEAQ (reference sequence). Germline trimming cut 0 bases from V and 4 bases from J; bases unmatched to any gene: 11. The CDR3 has 18 amino acids. The DNA of the CDR3 is TGTGCCAGCAGCTTAGCCCCCACAGGGGGAACCAATTACAATGAGCAGTTCTTC. As protein: CASSLAPTGGTNYNEQFF.

This clone was recorded only once. This sequence joins TRBV5-6 and TRBJ2-1; D is ambiguous. V dropped 3 bases and J dropped 6 bases, with 7 bases sitting between them. This CDR3 comprises 12 residues. Germline CDR1 reads SGHDT; CDR2 reads YYEEEE. CDR3 sequence: CASSWATNEQFF. The CDR3 DNA is TGTGCCAGCAGCTGGGCGACCAATGAGCAGTTCTTC.

V usage is TRBV28 and J usage is TRBJ2-7; 7 bases fit TRBD2. The CDR3 sequence is 15 residues long. The J segment lost 2 bases and the V segment lost 6 bases, leaving 10 bases of the junction unmatched. Per the germline V gene, CDR1 is MDHEN and CDR2 is SYDVKM. CDR3 protein: CASRAGSGAPYEQYF. The CDR3 region has the DNA TGTGCCAGCAGAGCGGGAAGCGGGGCTCCCTACGAGCAGTACTTC.

The sample holds one count of this clone. The chain is built from TRBV5-1 and TRBJ2-3, with D maybe TRBD1 (6 bases). The V gene's germline CDR1 is SGHRS and CDR2 YFSETQ. Trimming shortened V by 1 base and J by 4 bases, and 13 bases separated the two germline ends. This CDR3 is built from 15 residues. CDR3 protein: CASSLSGAVADTQYF. CDR3 coding DNA: TGCGCCAGCAGCTTGTCAGGGGCTGTCGCAGATACGCAGTATTTT.

The chain combines TRBV19 with TRBJ2-3; 8 positions match TRBD2. The CDR3 length is 18 residues. Trimming took 0 bases from V and 2 from J; bases not matched to a gene: 10. The germline CDR1 and CDR2 sequences are LNHDA and SQIVND (reference sequence). In DNA, the CDR3 is TGTGCCAGTAGTATAGAGTGGAGCGGGGGAACAGCCACAGATACGCAGTATTTT. It specifies CASSIEWSGGTATDTQYF.

The gene calls are TRBV15 and TRBJ2-5; D perhaps matches TRBD2 (5 bases). Trimming cost V 0 bases and J 5 bases, with 13 bases left between them. The CDR3 has 15 residues. Looked up from germline, CDR1 is LNHNV and CDR2 is YYDKDF (reference sequence). Here the CDR3 reads CATSRERTSGETQYF. The CDR3, as DNA: TGTGCCACCAGCAGAGAGAGGACCTCGGGGGAGACCCAGTACTTC.

With respect to this clone: At the DNA level, this CDR3 is encoded by other sequences in the same sample as well. The chain links TRBV9 to TRBJ2-4, with D possibly TRBD2 on 6 matching bases. The CDR3 is made up of 14 amino acids. CDR1 SGDLS and CDR2 YYNGEE come from the germline V gene. V lost 0 bases to trimming and J lost 7 bases, with 11 bases between them. CDR3 DNA: TGTGCCAGCAGCGTAGCGGGGGTGGGGAACATTCAGTACTTC. Its protein product is CASSVAGVGNIQYF. The entire variable domain, with the rest obtained from reference TRBV9 and TRBJ2-4, is as follows: DSGVTQTPKHLITATGQRVTLRCSPRSGDLSVYWYQQSLDQGLQFLIQYYNGEERAKGNILERFSAQQFPDLHSELNLSSLELGDSALYFCASSVAGVGNIQYFGAGTRLSVL.

V and J are TRBV18 and TRBJ1-2, with 7 bases that match TRBD1. Germline V lookup: CDR1 KGHSH, CDR2 LQKENI. V lost 5 bases and J lost 0; bases outside the gene matches: 6. The CDR3 is made up of 15 amino acids. CDR3 residues: CASSIEGAPNYGYTF. CDR3 DNA: TGTGCCAGCTCAATTGAGGGGGCCCCTAACTATGGCTACACCTTC.

This clone was seen a single time. The chain has TRBV6-5 and TRBJ1-1; D is uncertain. The length of the CDR3 is 12 residues. V lost 5 bases to trimming and J lost 1 base, with 5 bases between them. Germline values: CDR1 MNHEY, CDR2 SVGAGI. CDR3 region: CASSRRNTEAFF. The CDR3 nucleotides are TGTGCCAGCAGTCGCAGGAACACTGAAGCTTTCTTT.

The J gene is TRBJ2-5, the V gene TRBV27, with unresolved D. This CDR3 has 13 residues. CDR1 and CDR2 (germline): MNHEY, SMNVEV (reference sequence). V lost 0 bases, J lost 5 bases, and 7 bases lay in between. In DNA form, the CDR3 reads TGTGCCAGCAGTTTATCCTCGAGGGAGACCCAGTACTTC. Translated, it gives CASSLSSRETQYF.

In its sample, this clone was seen once. The rearrangement links TRBV2 to TRBJ1-5; 10 positions agree with TRBD1. The germline gives CDR1 SNHLY, CDR2 FYNNEI. The length of the CDR3 is 16 residues. Trimming cost V 6 bases and J 3 bases; bases outside gene matches: 8. CDR3 loop: CASRYGQGVPNQPQHF. The DNA for the CDR3 is TGTGCCAGCAGGTACGGACAGGGGGTTCCCAATCAGCCCCAGCATTTT.

The rearrangement joins TRBV21-1 to TRBJ2-7; the table calls TRBD1, which could not be checked here. TRBV21-1 is flagged as a pseudogene. This CDR3 has 16 amino acids. The CDR3 loop reads CASSKVGGQGSHEQYF. CDR3 nucleotides: TGTGCCAGCAGCAAAGTTGGGGGACAGGGCTCCCACGAGCAGTACTTC.

The J gene is TRBJ2-7, the V gene TRBV5-4; TRBD1 might be the D (5 bases). This CDR3 contains 15 residues. The germline gives CDR1 SGHNT, CDR2 YYREEE (reference sequence). Trimming pared 4 bases from V and 3 bases from J, leaving 17 bases between. CDR3 bases: TGTGCCAGCAGCCAAGATCACCAGGGAAGCTACGAGCAGTACTTC. Translated: CASSQDHQGSYEQYF.

This clone was found once. V is TRBV5-4 and J is TRBJ1-2, with a tentative D call TRBD1 (6 bases). CDR3 size: 16 residues. Between the trimmed V and J ends, which lost 0 bases and 2 bases, there was a span of 14 bases. Germline values: CDR1 SGHNT, CDR2 YYREEE (reference sequence). CDR3 residues: CASSLGGRTPNYGYTF. The CDR3 DNA follows: TGTGCCAGCAGCTTGGGGGGGCGGACTCCCAACTATGGCTACACCTTC.

This clone showed up just once. This rearrangement joins TRBV15 to TRBJ1-1; a weak D match, TRBD1 (5 bases). From germline, CDR1 is LNHNV and CDR2 YYDKDF (reference sequence). CDR3 length: 16 residues. The ends were cut back, 1 base at V and 1 base at J, with 13 bases in the middle. CDR3 DNA: TGTGCCACCAGCAGAGGCCTTGGGCAGGGGAACACTGAAGCTTTCTTT. The encoded protein is CATSRGLGQGNTEAFF. The full variable domain, with the rest looked up from reference TRBV15 and TRBJ1-1, is DAMVIQNPRYQVTQFGKPVTLSCSQTLNHNVMYWYQQKSSQAPKLLFHYYDKDFNNEADTPDNFQSRRPNTSFCFLDIRSPGLGDTAMYLCATSRGLGQGNTEAFFGQGTRLTVV.

The V call is TRBV10-2, the J call TRBJ1-1; maybe TRBD1 (5 bases). Per the germline V gene, CDR1 is WSHSY and CDR2 is SAAADI. The CDR3 covers 17 residues. Trimming removed 3 bases from V and 4 bases from J, with 21 bases in between. The CDR3 region has the DNA TGCGCCAGCAGTGATCGCGGGACGTTAATTTCAGGCACTGAAGCTTTCTTT. Amino acids: CASSDRGTLISGTEAFF.